This T cell receptor (beta chain) was retrieved from a study of blood T cell repertoires in COVID-19. With V trimmed by 3 bases and J by 4 bases, 6 bases remained unmatched. In germline, CDR1 is SGHRS, CDR2 YFSETQ. The CDR3 is 15 amino acids. Sequencing used immunoSEQ multiplex PCR; TCRdb keeps in-frame clones, though not all of them. The sample lists about 140,000 clones, about 81% seen once, with about 4.2% in the top ten. This clone was observed a single time. The gene calls are TRBV5-1 and TRBJ2-1; the match to TRBD2 covers 8 bases. Sequencing was carried out using peripheral blood. The TCR originated in a woman aged 80 or over with acute or convalescent COVID-19. CDR3: CASSSGGEGYNEQFF. The DNA for the CDR3 is TGCGCCAGCAGCTCCGGGGGGGAGGGTTACAATGAGCAGTTCTTC.